Shown below are 26 T cell receptor beta chains from a single sample sequenced in a study of HIV-infected children after antiretroviral therapy interruption. Treatment in this sample: PENTA 11 planned treatment interruption arm or continuous ART arm. RNA-based 3' RACE libraries used unique molecular identifiers. Each CDR3 protein is one row after TCRdb ran MiXCR on the 3' RACE reads. Of about 89,000 distinct CDR3 sequences listed, roughly 6.4% are singletons. The sequences come from CD45RA+ CD4+ T cells from PBMCs, pooled from several time points, collected from a donor given antiretroviral therapy, either interrupted or continuous. Stated subset: naive CD4+ CD45RA+ CD45RO- T cells. The receptors here all came from a pool of human donors with HIV.

This clonotype was seen at least ten times. The J gene is TRBJ1-5, the V gene TRBV5-1; D gene ambiguous. Germline-derived CDR1 and CDR2 are SGHRS and YFSETQ. With 4 bases removed from V and 9 bases from J, the gap between germline ends came to 23 bases. This CDR3 is 16 amino acids long. In DNA, the CDR3 is TGCGCCAGCAGCCCCGGTGACGGGAGGACCTATACGCCCCAGCATTTT. This sequence encodes CASSPGDGRTYTPQHF.

This clonotype was detected many times. The rearrangement uses TRBV4-2 and TRBJ1-2, with unresolved D. V was cut by 0 bases and J by 6 bases, with 11 bases left in between. Per germline, CDR1 LGHNA and CDR2 YNFKEQ. This CDR3 region has 14 residues. CDR3 in DNA: TGTGCCAGCAGCCAAGATCACAGTTTGGATGGCTACACCTTC. Its translation is CASSQDHSLDGYTF.

This clonotype has ten or more counts. V is TRBV5-1 and J is TRBJ2-6; the match to TRBD1 covers 7 bases. The germline CDR1 and CDR2 sequences are SGHRS and YFSETQ. The CDR3 covers 15 residues. Trimming removed 2 bases from V and 2 bases from J; junction bases left unmatched: 1. The CDR3 sequence: CASSFRGPGANVLTF. CDR3 coding DNA: TGCGCCAGCAGCTTTAGGGGGCCTGGGGCCAACGTCCTGACTTTC.

There are many counts of this clonotype. CDR3 nucleotides: TGTGCCAGCAGCTTGCTAGCGGGAGAGCCAGATACGCAGTATTTT. Encoded protein: CASSLLAGEPDTQYF. The chain couples TRBV5-6 to TRBJ2-3; 10 bases agree with TRBD2. In germline, CDR1 is SGHDT, CDR2 YYEEEE. With V trimmed by 1 base and J by 4 bases, 3 bases remained unmatched. The CDR3 is 15 residues long.

The rearrangement links TRBV6-6 to TRBJ2-2; 9 nucleotides match TRBD1. The V and J ends lost 7 bases and 0 bases, in that order; junction bases with no gene match: 9. Germline loops: CDR1 MNHNY, CDR2 SVGAGI (reference sequence). The CDR3 is 17 amino acids. CDR3 protein: CASTRTGTGTNTGELFF. The CDR3 DNA reads TGTGCCAGCACGCGGACAGGGACAGGGACGAACACCGGGGAGCTGTTTTTT.

There are a few counts of this clonotype. The chain carries TRBV20-1 and TRBJ2-7, with D tentatively TRBD1 or TRBD2 (5 bases each). Germline V gene lookup returns CDR1 DFQATT and CDR2 SNEGSKA (reference sequence). This CDR3 has 15 amino acids. V lost 2 bases and J lost 0, with 14 bases in between. This CDR3 is CSARNQGPASYEQYF. For the CDR3, the DNA is TGCAGTGCTAGAAACCAGGGACCGGCCTCCTACGAGCAGTACTTC.

This clonotype showed up many times. The rearrangement joins TRBV12-3 or TRBV12-4 to TRBJ1-2; 7 bases map to TRBD1. V was clipped by 6 bases and J by 6 bases; unmatched bases: 7. The CDR3 totals 13 residues. The CDR3 reads CASRSGQFDGYTF. The DNA of the CDR3 is TGTGCCAGCAGGTCGGGACAGTTCGATGGCTACACCTTC.

This clonotype was counted ten times or more. The rearrangement links TRBV19 to TRBJ2-5; tentatively, D is TRBD1 (5 bases). This CDR3 comprises 14 residues. With 5 bases removed from V and 4 bases from J, the gap between germline ends came to 14 bases. Germline lookup yields CDR1 LNHDA and CDR2 SQIVND (reference sequence). The CDR3 sequence: CASSWGSLGETQYF. In DNA form, the CDR3 reads TGTGCCAGTAGTTGGGGCTCTCTAGGAGAGACCCAGTACTTC.

This clonotype was seen many times. This chain links TRBV11-2 with TRBJ2-7; a possible D gene is TRBD2 (6 bases). V was trimmed by 5 bases and J by 5 bases, leaving 22 bases between them. This CDR3 has 16 amino acids. Per the germline V gene, CDR1 is SGHAT and CDR2 is FQNNGV. The CDR3: CASSRRSGGDPNEQYF. CDR3 in DNA: TGTGCCAGCAGCCGGCGGTCGGGCGGGGATCCGAACGAGCAGTACTTC.

The sample holds a few counts of this clonotype. At one boundary the junction diverges from the germline segment, which might be a read error. The chain employs TRBV13 and TRBJ1-4; weak D call: TRBD1 (6 bases). The CDR3 contains 16 residues. CDR1 and CDR2 (germline): PRHDT, FYEKMQ (reference sequence). In DNA form, the CDR3 reads TGTGCCAGCTCTCTCGGCAGGGGAGGGAACAACGAAAGATTATTTTTC. It codes for CASSLGRGGNNERLFF.

This clonotype turned up a few times. The gene calls are TRBV24-1 and TRBJ1-1, with 8 bases aligning to TRBD1. The J segment lost 8 bases and the V segment lost 9 bases, leaving 10 bases of the junction unmatched. Germline CDR1 reads KGHDR; CDR2 reads SFDVKD. This CDR3 has 13 residues. The CDR3 nucleotides read TGTGCCACCCAAGCTACAGGGGGAGAGGAAGCTTTCTTT. This codes for CATQATGGEEAFF.

This clonotype was recorded many times. The V gene is TRBV7-7, the J gene TRBJ2-7, with D possibly being TRBD1 or TRBD2 (5 bases each). Trimming took 0 bases from V and 4 from J, leaving 13 bases between them. CDR3 length: 15 residues. Germline lookup yields CDR1 SSHAT and CDR2 FNYEAQ (reference sequence). The CDR3 loop is CASSLAHGDPYEQYF. CDR3 sequence (DNA): TGTGCCAGCAGCTTAGCCCATGGGGACCCTTACGAGCAGTACTTC. Full variable domain (rest looked up from reference TRBV7-7 and TRBJ2-7): GAGVSQSPRYKVTKRGQDVTLRCDPISSHATLYWYQQALGQGPEFLTYFNYEAQPDKSGLPSDRFSAERPEGSISTLTIQRTEQRDSAMYRCASSLAHGDPYEQYFGPGTRLTVT.

This clonotype was picked up many times. The V call is TRBV19, the J call TRBJ1-5; D unresolved. V was trimmed by 6 bases and J by 5 bases, leaving 11 bases between them. The V gene's germline CDR1 is LNHDA and CDR2 SQIVND (reference sequence). There are 13 residues in the CDR3. Here the CDR3 reads CASSMGRDQPQHF. The CDR3 DNA reads TGTGCCAGTAGCATGGGTAGGGATCAGCCCCAGCATTTT.

This clonotype was observed many times. The chain employs TRBV6-2 or TRBV6-3 and TRBJ2-7; D not resolved. The V gene's germline CDR1 is MNHEY and CDR2 SVGEGT. The CDR3 is made up of 15 amino acids. Trimming cost V 4 bases and J 3 bases, with 16 bases left between them. CDR3 DNA sequence: TGTGCCAGCAGTTGGGATAAACGGGCGAACTACGAGCAGTACTTC. The encoded protein is CASSWDKRANYEQYF.

This clonotype was seen many times. The chain recombines TRBV24-1 with TRBJ2-7, with 7 bases matching TRBD1. The CDR3 sequence is 15 residues long. The germline V gene has CDR1 KGHDR and CDR2 SFDVKD. The V and J ends lost 3 bases and 6 bases, in that order; junction bases with no gene match: 10. As DNA, the CDR3 is TGTGCCACCAGTGATCCTAGGACAGGAGTCCGCGAGCAGTACTTC. Translating it yields CATSDPRTGVREQYF.

This clonotype was detected ten times or more. This chain links TRBV24-1 with TRBJ2-1; 9 positions match TRBD1. V was pared by 9 bases and J by 2 bases, with 7 bases of the junction left unmatched. In germline, CDR1 is KGHDR, CDR2 SFDVKD. This CDR3 spans 15 amino acids. CDR3 loop: CATGAGQGTYNEQFF. CDR3 nucleotides: TGTGCCACCGGAGCGGGACAGGGAACCTACAATGAGCAGTTCTTC.

In this sample, this clonotype turned up many times. This sequence joins TRBV12-3 or TRBV12-4 and TRBJ2-7; D is possibly TRBD1 (6 bases). This CDR3 spans 13 amino acids. V shed 6 bases and J shed 3 bases, with 12 bases lying between them. CDR3 sequence (DNA): TGTGCCAGCAGGACAGGTTTGGTCTACGAGCAGTACTTC. Translated: CASRTGLVYEQYF.

This clonotype was picked up many times. The rearrangement joins TRBV20-1 to TRBJ2-7; TRBD1 aligns across 11 bases. The CDR3 loop spans 13 amino acids. The J segment lost 2 bases and the V segment lost 5 bases, leaving 2 bases of the junction unmatched. The V gene's germline CDR1 is DFQATT and CDR2 SNEGSKA (reference sequence). In nucleotides, the CDR3 is TGCAGTGCTTCGGACAGGGGGCCCTACGAGCAGTACTTC. It is translated as CSASDRGPYEQYF.

In this sample, this clonotype turned up many times. V gene TRBV6-5 combines with J gene TRBJ1-1, with D possibly matching TRBD1 (6 bases). The CDR3 contains 13 residues. The V end lost 6 bases, the J end lost 7 bases, and 15 bases lay between the germline ends. The germline V gene has CDR1 MNHEY and CDR2 SVGAGI. This chain's CDR3 is CASRDRDPSEAFF. CDR3 coding DNA: TGTGCCAGCAGGGACAGAGACCCTAGTGAAGCTTTCTTT.

The table lists this clonotype with many counts. The chain recombines TRBV5-5 with TRBJ2-7; 7 bases map to TRBD1. CDR3 size: 12 residues. With V trimmed by 4 bases and J by 7 bases, 5 bases remained unmatched. Per the germline V gene, CDR1 is SGHKS and CDR2 is YYEKEE (reference sequence). Here the CDR3 DNA reads TGTGCCAGCAGCCTATCGGACAGGGAGCAGTACTTC. Protein product: CASSLSDREQYF.

CDR3 DNA sequence: TGTGCCAGCACTCAGGGAGTCACTGAAGCTTTCTTT. Translating gives CASTQGVTEAFF. This chain links TRBV2 with TRBJ1-1; perhaps TRBD1 as D (5 bases). The germline V gene encodes CDR1 SNHLY and CDR2 FYNNEI. This CDR3 is built from 12 residues. Trimming left V 7 bases short and J 4 bases short, with 10 bases between. Drawing the rest from reference TRBV2 and TRBJ1-1, the complete variable domain is EPEVTQTPSHQVTQMGQEVILRCVPISNHLYFYWYRQILGQKVEFLVSFYNNEISEKSEIFDDQFSVERPDGSNFTLKIRSTKLEDSAMYFCASTQGVTEAFFGQGTRLTVV.

This clonotype has a handful of counts. The CDR3 sequence is CASSWDGNIQYF. The CDR3 DNA sequence: TGTGCCAGCAGTTGGGACGGAAACATTCAGTACTTC. V gene TRBV6-5 combines with J gene TRBJ2-4; D could derive from TRBD1 or TRBD2 (5 bases each). Germline V gives CDR1 MNHEY, CDR2 SVGAGI. The CDR3 is 12 amino acids. V lost 4 bases to trimming and J lost 6 bases, with 7 bases between them.

Ten or more counts support this clonotype. The chain couples TRBV11-3 to TRBJ2-3; D unresolved. Germline loops: CDR1 SGHNT, CDR2 YENEEA. The CDR3 has 14 amino acids. The V end was cut by 0 bases, the J end by 3 bases, with 7 bases between. In DNA, the CDR3 is TGTGCCAGCAGCTTAGATTCAAGGACAGATACGCAGTATTTT. Protein product: CASSLDSRTDTQYF.

This clonotype has a count of ten or more. The V gene is TRBV20-1, the J gene TRBJ2-1; TRBD1 matches 9 bases. After removal of 6 bases from V and 7 bases from J, the junction contained 13 bases not matched to a gene. Germline CDR1 is DFQATT and CDR2 is SNEGSKA (reference sequence). The CDR3 length is 15 residues. The CDR3, as DNA: TGCAGTGCCCGAGGCCGGGACAGGGTTGGGAATGAGCAGTTCTTC. This codes for CSARGRDRVGNEQFF.

This clonotype was seen ten or more times. The chain recombines TRBV6-1 with TRBJ1-1; unclear D gene. The germline V gene has CDR1 MNHNS and CDR2 SASEGT. The V and J ends lost 5 bases and 1 base respectively, with 11 bases between them. The CDR3 is 14 amino acids. The CDR3 region is CASSSTASNTEAFF. The CDR3 bases are TGTGCCAGCAGTTCTACAGCGTCGAACACTGAAGCTTTCTTT.

This clonotype came up many times. The rearrangement joins TRBV24-1 to TRBJ2-1, with D possibly being TRBD2 (5 bases). From germline, CDR1 is KGHDR and CDR2 SFDVKD. Trimming left V 4 bases short and J 0 bases short, with 15 bases between. This CDR3 is built from 17 residues. CDR3 residues: CATSDPSGTSSYNEQFF. The CDR3 DNA follows: TGTGCCACCAGTGACCCCAGCGGAACGAGCTCCTACAATGAGCAGTTCTTC.